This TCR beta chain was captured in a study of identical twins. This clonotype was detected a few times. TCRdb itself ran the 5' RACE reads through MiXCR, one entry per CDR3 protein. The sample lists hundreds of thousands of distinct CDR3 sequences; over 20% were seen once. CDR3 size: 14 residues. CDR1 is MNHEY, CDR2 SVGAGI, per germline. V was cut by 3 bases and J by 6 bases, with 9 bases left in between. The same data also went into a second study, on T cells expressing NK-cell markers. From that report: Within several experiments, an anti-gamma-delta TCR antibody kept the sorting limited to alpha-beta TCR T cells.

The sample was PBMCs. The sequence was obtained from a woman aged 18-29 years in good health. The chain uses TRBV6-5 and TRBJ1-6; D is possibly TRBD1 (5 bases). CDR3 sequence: CASSYRRGNSPLHF. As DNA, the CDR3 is TGTGCCAGCAGTTATCGAAGGGGTAATTCACCCCTCCACTTT.